This T cell receptor beta chain was documented in a study of cytomegalovirus exposure and HLA in healthy donors. PCR was performed using 60 Vbeta and 13 Jbeta primers. Sequencing was performed with immunoSEQ multiplex PCR; in TCRdb, only in-frame clones are kept and a portion is missing. This sample's clone table lists 150,000 to 200,000 clones. Points on this clone: Its antigen is not known.

V trimming: 7 bases; J trimming: 7 bases; junction bases outside the gene matches: 10. Germline CDR1 SNHLY, CDR2 FYNNEI. The CDR3 covers 14 residues. Findings of the study overall: TCR beta sequences reportedly predicted most subjects' HLA-A and HLA-B alleles accurately.

This TCR was sampled from a man aged 25 to 40 in good health and CMV-seronegative. This chain connects TRBV2 to TRBJ2-7, with 10 bases lining up with TRBD2. The sample was PBMCs. CDR3 coding DNA: TGTGCCAGCATGCTTCTAGCGGGAGCGGGTGAGCAGTACTTC. It is translated as CASMLLAGAGEQYF.